This is a list of T cell receptor beta chains from one sample in a study of OX40 agonist ivuxolimab in advanced cancers. Sequencing used immunoSEQ multiplex PCR; TCRdb keeps in-frame clones, though not all of them. The sample has around 66,000 clones, 70% to 90% seen once. This sample comprised CD4+ or CD8+ T cells sorted from blood, obtained in a trial of the OX40 agonist ivuxolimab. The receptors derive from an adult with an advanced solid tumor such as melanoma, head and neck, liver or kidney cancer. CDR3s include the opening cysteine and the closing phenylalanine or tryptophan. The order of the fields is V gene, D gene, J gene, clone size, CDR3 protein, CDR3 DNA. The D gene is left open where the match is weak. Some rows have no size entry. The others give once, few or many, or a class for an expanded clone.

TRBV18	NA	TRBJ1-5	NA	CASTTGAWGNQPQHF	TGTGCCAGCACCACCGGGGCTTGGGGCAATCAGCCCCAGCATTTT
TRBV5-8	NA	TRBJ1-2	NA	CASSSGLTQHYGYTF	TGTGCCAGCAGCTCAGGACTGACCCAACACTATGGCTACACCTTC
TRBV4-2	TRBD1	TRBJ2-7	NA	CASSQGAGQGPYEQYF	TGTGCCAGCAGCCAAGGCGCCGGACAGGGACCCTACGAGCAGTACTTC
TRBV11-3	TRBD2	TRBJ2-1	NA	CASSRTSVSNEQFF	TGTGCCAGCAGCCGGACTAGCGTCTCCAATGAGCAGTTCTTC
TRBV19	TRBD1	TRBJ2-3	NA	CASQPGQGAGDTQYF	TGTGCCAGTCAACCGGGACAGGGGGCGGGAGATACGCAGTATTTT
TRBV5-6	NA	TRBJ2-4	NA	CASSFIAKNIQYF	TGTGCCAGCAGCTTCATAGCCAAAAACATTCAGTACTTC
TRBV7-2	TRBD1	TRBJ2-1	once	CASSPRTGAGWQFF	TGTGCCAGCAGCCCACGGACAGGGGCCGGTTGGCAGTTCTTC
TRBV5-1	NA	TRBJ1-6	NA	CASSLGTGPNNSPLHF	TGCGCCAGCAGCCTGGGGACGGGCCCCAATAATTCACCCCTCCACTTT
TRBV27	NA	TRBJ2-6	NA	CASSLWSSGANVLTF	TGTGCCAGCAGTTTATGGAGCTCTGGGGCCAACGTCCTGACTTTC
TRBV5-5	NA	TRBJ2-7	NA	CASSSGLTYEQYF	TGTGCCAGCAGCTCGGGACTGACTTACGAGCAGTACTTC
TRBV25-1	TRBD2	TRBJ2-1	NA	CASSESRLGLAGYNEQFF	TGTGCCAGCAGTGAATCAAGGCTAGGACTAGCGGGGTACAATGAGCAGTTCTTC
TRBV2	NA	TRBJ2-5	NA	CASSVGRETQYF	TGTGCCAGCAGTGTGGGGAGAGAGACCCAGTACTTC
TRBV6-1	NA	TRBJ1-1	NA	CASYRIGTEAFF	TGTGCCAGCTACCGAATAGGCACTGAAGCTTTCTTT
TRBV21-1	NA	TRBJ1-2	few	CASTRLVEAYGYTF	TGTGCCAGCACCCGCTTGGTAGAAGCCTATGGCTACACCTTC
TRBV5-1	TRBD2	TRBJ2-3	NA	CASSSRAGAGTDTQYF	TGCGCCAGCAGCTCCCGAGCGGGAGCGGGGACAGATACGCAGTATTTT
TRBV5-1	NA	TRBJ2-7	NA	CASSLVQGPYEQYF	TGCGCCAGCAGCTTAGTCCAGGGTCCCTACGAGCAGTACTTC
TRBV5-1	NA	TRBJ2-3	NA	CASSWGFGEVTDTQYF	TGCGCCAGCAGCTGGGGGTTCGGGGAGGTCACAGATACGCAGTATTTT
TRBV15	NA	TRBJ1-1	NA	CATSARLRNTEAFF	TGTGCCACCAGCGCCCGGTTGAGGAACACTGAAGCTTTCTTT
TRBV7-2	NA	TRBJ2-3	NA	CASIRDPFTDTQYF	TGTGCCAGCATCCGGGATCCATTCACAGATACGCAGTATTTT
TRBV5-1	TRBD2	TRBJ2-3	NA	CASSFAGTRTNTQYF	TGCGCCAGCAGCTTCGCCGGGACTAGGACAAATACGCAGTATTTT
TRBV12-5	NA	TRBJ1-4	NA	CASAADSVNEKLFF	TGTGCTAGTGCCGCGGACAGTGTGAATGAAAAACTGTTTTTT
TRBV11-2	TRBD2	TRBJ2-1	NA	CASSSVGTSGSYEQFF	TGTGCCAGCAGCTCCGTTGGGACTAGCGGGAGTTATGAGCAGTTCTTC
TRBV6-6	NA	TRBJ1-2	NA	CASSREGFRGYTF	TGTGCCAGCAGTCGGGAGGGGTTTAGAGGCTACACCTTC
TRBV4-1	NA	TRBJ1-2	NA	CASSQSQLTNYGYTF	TGCGCCAGCAGCCAGTCCCAGCTTACTAACTATGGCTACACCTTC
TRBV5-8	TRBD2	TRBJ2-3	NA	CASSYGTSGSTDTQYF	TGTGCCAGCAGCTATGGGACTAGCGGGAGCACAGATACGCAGTATTTT
TRBV5-3	NA	TRBJ2-1	NA	CARSLGDTLYNEQFF	TGTGCCAGAAGCTTGGGGGACACCCTCTACAATGAGCAGTTCTTC
TRBV10-1	TRBD2	TRBJ2-1	NA	CASSSPGEGQFF	TGCGCCAGCAGTTCCCCCGGGGAGGGGCAGTTCTTC
TRBV10-3	NA	TRBJ2-3	NA	CAIPGIGDTQYF	TGTGCCATCCCCGGGATTGGAGATACGCAGTATTTT
TRBV18	TRBD1	TRBJ1-5	NA	CASSPKGATQPQHF	TGTGCCAGCTCACCAAAGGGGGCGACTCAGCCCCAGCATTTT
TRBV19	TRBD1	TRBJ2-7	NA	CASSTRGTGLGESYEQYF	TGTGCCAGTAGTACTCGAGGGACAGGGTTGGGGGAATCCTACGAGCAGTACTTC
TRBV6-6	TRBD1	TRBJ1-5	few	CASTTGLNQPQHF	TGTGCCAGCACGACAGGGTTAAATCAGCCCCAGCATTTT
TRBV9	TRBD2	TRBJ2-7	once	CASSPRGLAGVLEQYF	TGTGCCAGCAGCCCCCGGGGGCTAGCGGGAGTTCTCGAGCAGTACTTC
TRBV2	NA	TRBJ2-1	NA	CASSSALYNEQFF	TGTGCCAGCAGTTCGGCCTTATACAATGAGCAGTTCTTC
TRBV2	NA	TRBJ2-3	NA	CASRGGPSTDTQYF	TGTGCCAGCAGGGGGGGACCCAGCACAGATACGCAGTATTTT
TRBV5-1	TRBD1	TRBJ1-2	NA	CASSWDSYGYTF	TGCGCCAGCAGCTGGGACAGCTATGGCTACACCTTC
TRBV5-1	TRBD2	TRBJ2-1	once	CASSLGASGANEQFF	TGCGCCAGCAGCTTGGGGGCTAGCGGGGCCAATGAGCAGTTCTTC
TRBV29-1	TRBD1	TRBJ2-2	NA	CSVRTGATDGELFF	TGCAGCGTAAGGACAGGGGCCACGGACGGGGAGCTGTTTTTT